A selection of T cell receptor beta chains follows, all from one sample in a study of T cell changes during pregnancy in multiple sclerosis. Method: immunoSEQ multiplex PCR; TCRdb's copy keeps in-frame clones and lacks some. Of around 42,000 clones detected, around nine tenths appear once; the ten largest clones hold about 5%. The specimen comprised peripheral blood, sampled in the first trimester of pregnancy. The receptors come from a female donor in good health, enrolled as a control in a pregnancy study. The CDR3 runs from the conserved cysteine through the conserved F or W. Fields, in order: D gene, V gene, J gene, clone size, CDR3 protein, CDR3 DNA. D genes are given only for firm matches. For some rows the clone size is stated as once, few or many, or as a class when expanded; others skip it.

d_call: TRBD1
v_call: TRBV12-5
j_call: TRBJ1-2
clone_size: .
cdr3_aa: CASGLQDRGRGYTF
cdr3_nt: TGTGCTAGTGGTTTGCAGGACAGGGGGCGAGGCTACACCTTC

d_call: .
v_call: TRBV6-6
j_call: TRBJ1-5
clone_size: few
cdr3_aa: CASNLDSNYQPQHF
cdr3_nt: TGTGCCAGCAATTTGGACAGTAACTATCAGCCCCAGCATTTT

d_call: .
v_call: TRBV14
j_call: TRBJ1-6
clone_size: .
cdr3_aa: CASSQDAGVRNSPLHF
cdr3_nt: TGTGCCAGCAGCCAAGATGCGGGCGTGAGGAATTCACCCCTCCACTTT

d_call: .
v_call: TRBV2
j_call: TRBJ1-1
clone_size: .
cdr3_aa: CASRFGLGSRDTEAFF
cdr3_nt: TGTGCCAGCAGGTTCGGCCTCGGGAGCCGAGACACTGAAGCTTTCTTT

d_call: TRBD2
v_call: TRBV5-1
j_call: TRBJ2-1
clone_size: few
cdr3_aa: CASSLALAGGAFF
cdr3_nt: TGCGCCAGCAGCTTGGCACTAGCGGGAGGAGCTTTCTTC

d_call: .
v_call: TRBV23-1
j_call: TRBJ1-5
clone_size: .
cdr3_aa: CASSQRAAGLWTLNQPQHF
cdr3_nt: TGCGCCAGCAGTCAACGGGCAGCGGGGCTCTGGACCCTTAATCAGCCCCAGCATTTT

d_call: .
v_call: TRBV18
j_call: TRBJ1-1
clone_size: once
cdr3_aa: CASSPPGGGHTEAFF
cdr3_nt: TGTGCCAGCTCACCACCAGGGGGAGGGCACACTGAAGCTTTCTTT

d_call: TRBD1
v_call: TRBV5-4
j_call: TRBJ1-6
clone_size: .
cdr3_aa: CASSLTGGASPLHF
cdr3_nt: TGTGCCAGCAGCTTGACAGGGGGCGCTTCACCCCTCCACTTT

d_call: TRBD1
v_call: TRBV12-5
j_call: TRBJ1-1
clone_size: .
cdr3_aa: CASGNRTGDVRAFF
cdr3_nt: TGTGCTAGTGGTAACAGGACAGGGGACGTTCGAGCTTTCTTT

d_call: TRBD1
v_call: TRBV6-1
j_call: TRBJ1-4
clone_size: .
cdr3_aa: CASSEAGGTGYEKLFF
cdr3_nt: TGTGCCAGCAGTGAAGCGGGGGGGACAGGGTATGAAAAACTGTTTTTT

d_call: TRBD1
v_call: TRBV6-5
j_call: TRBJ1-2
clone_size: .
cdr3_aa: CASKDRGRGYGYTF
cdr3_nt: TGTGCCAGCAAAGACAGGGGGCGCGGCTATGGCTACACCTTC

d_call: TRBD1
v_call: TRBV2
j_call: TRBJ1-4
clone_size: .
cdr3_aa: CAGETGNREKLFF
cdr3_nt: TGTGCCGGGGAGACAGGGAATAGGGAAAAACTGTTTTTT

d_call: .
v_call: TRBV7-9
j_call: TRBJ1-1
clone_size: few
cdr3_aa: CASSLSGDPESNEAFF
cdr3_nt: TGTGCCAGCAGCTTATCAGGGGATCCTGAAAGTAATGAAGCTTTCTTT

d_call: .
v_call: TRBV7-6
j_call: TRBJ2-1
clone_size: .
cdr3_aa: CASSLNGGSYNEQFF
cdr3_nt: TGTGCCAGCAGCTTAAACGGGGGCTCCTACAATGAGCAGTTCTTC

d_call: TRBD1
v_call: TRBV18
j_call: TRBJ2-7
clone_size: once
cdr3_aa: CASSTGTGGGQYF
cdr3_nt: TGTGCCAGCTCCACCGGGACAGGGGGCGGGCAGTACTTC

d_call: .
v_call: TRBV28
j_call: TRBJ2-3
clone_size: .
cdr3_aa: CASSSPRQGAGLAGGTQYF
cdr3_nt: TGTGCCAGCAGTTCGCCCCGACAGGGGGCCGGCCTAGCGGGAGGTACGCAGTATTTT

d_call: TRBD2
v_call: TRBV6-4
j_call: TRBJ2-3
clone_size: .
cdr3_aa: CASSDSKGGGSTDTQYF
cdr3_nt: TGTGCCAGCAGTGACTCGAAAGGCGGGGGGTCCACAGATACGCAGTATTTT

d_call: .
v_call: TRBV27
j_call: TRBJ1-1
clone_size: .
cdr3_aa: CASSTGRLEAFF
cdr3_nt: TGTGCCAGCAGTACAGGACGGCTTGAAGCTTTCTTT

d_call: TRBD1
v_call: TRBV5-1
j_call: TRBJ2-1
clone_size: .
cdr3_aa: CASSVDRGDEQFF
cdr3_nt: TGCGCCAGCAGCGTTGACAGGGGGGATGAGCAGTTCTTC

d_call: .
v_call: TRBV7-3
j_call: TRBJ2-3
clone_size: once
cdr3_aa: CASSLYLGEAGDTQYF
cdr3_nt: TGTGCCAGCAGCTTATATCTCGGGGAGGCAGGGGATACGCAGTATTTT

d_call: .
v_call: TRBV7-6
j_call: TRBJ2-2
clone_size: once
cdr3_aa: CATSLAVGGERKLFF
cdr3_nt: TGTGCCACCTCTCTAGCCGTCGGAGGGGAACGGAAGCTGTTTTTT

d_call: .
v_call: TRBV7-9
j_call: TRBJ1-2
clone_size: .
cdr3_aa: CATAAGGDGYTF
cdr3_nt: TGTGCCACCGCGGCGGGGGGCGATGGCTACACCTTC

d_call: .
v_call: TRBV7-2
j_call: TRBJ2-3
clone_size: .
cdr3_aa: CASSLAGGGDTQYF
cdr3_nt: TGTGCCAGCAGCTTAGCAGGGGGGGGAGATACGCAGTATTTT

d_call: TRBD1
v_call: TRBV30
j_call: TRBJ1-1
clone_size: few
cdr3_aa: CAWRDPGGGTEAFF
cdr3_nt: TGTGCCTGGAGAGACCCAGGGGGAGGCACTGAAGCTTTCTTT

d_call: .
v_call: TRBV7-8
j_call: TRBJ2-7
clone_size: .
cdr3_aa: CASSLNQGPAYEQYF
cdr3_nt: TGTGCCAGCAGCTTAAATCAGGGCCCTGCCTACGAGCAGTACTTC

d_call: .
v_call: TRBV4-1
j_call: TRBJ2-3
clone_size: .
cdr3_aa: CASSRLTREADTQYF
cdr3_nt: TGCGCCAGCAGCCGTCTCACTAGGGAGGCAGATACGCAGTATTTT

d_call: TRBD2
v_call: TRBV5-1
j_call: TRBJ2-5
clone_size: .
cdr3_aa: CASSLTGGETQYF
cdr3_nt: TGCGCCAGCAGCTTGACGGGGGGAGAGACCCAGTACTTC

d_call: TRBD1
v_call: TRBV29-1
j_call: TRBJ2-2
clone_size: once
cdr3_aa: CSVAGQETNTGELFF
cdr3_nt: TGCAGCGTCGCCGGACAGGAGACGAACACCGGGGAGCTGTTTTTT

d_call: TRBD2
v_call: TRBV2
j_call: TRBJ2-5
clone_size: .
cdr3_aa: CASTEREKETQYF
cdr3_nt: TGTGCCAGCACAGAGCGGGAGAAAGAGACCCAGTACTTC

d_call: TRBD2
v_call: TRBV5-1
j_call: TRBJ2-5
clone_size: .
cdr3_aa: CASSLTSGGAKTQYF
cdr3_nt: TGCGCCAGCAGCTTGACTAGCGGGGGGGCCAAGACCCAGTACTTC

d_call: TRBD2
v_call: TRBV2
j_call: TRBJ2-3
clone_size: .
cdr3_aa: CASRLAGGTDTQYF
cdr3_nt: TGTGCCAGCAGGCTAGCGGGGGGCACAGATACGCAGTATTTT

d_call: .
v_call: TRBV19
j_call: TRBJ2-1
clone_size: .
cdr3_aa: CASSMWISREQSSYNEQFF
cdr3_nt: TGTGCCAGTAGTATGTGGATATCTAGGGAGCAGAGCTCCTACAATGAGCAGTTCTTC

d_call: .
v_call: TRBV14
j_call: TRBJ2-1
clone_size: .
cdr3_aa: CASSPDSGLISYNEQFF
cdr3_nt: TGTGCCAGCTCTCCGGATAGCGGTTTGATCTCCTACAATGAGCAGTTCTTC